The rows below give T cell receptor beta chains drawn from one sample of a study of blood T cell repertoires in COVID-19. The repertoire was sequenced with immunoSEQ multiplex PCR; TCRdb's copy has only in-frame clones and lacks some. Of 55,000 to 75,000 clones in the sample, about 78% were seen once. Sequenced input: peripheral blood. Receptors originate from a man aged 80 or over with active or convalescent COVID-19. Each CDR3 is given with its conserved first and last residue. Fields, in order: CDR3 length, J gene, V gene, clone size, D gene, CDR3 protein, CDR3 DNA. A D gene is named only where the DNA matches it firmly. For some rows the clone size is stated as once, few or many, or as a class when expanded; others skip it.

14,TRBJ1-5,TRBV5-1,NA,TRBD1,CASSLDRGGQPQHF,TGCGCCAGCAGCTTGGACAGGGGAGGCCAGCCCCAGCATTTT
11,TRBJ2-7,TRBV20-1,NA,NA,CSATPRLEQYF,TGCAGTGCTACCCCTAGGCTAGAGCAGTACTTC
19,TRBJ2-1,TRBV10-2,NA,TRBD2,CASSSTSGGSLDPYNEQFF,TGCGCCAGCAGTTCGACGAGCGGGGGATCCCTAGACCCCTACAATGAGCAGTTCTTC
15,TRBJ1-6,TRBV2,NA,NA,CASSVYGENNSPLHF,TGTGCCAGCAGTGTCTATGGAGAAAATAATTCACCCCTCCACTTT
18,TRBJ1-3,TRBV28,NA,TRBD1,CASRDVSRGQISGNTIYF,TGTGCCAGCAGGGACGTATCTAGGGGGCAGATCTCTGGAAACACCATATATTTT
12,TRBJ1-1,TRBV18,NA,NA,CASSPDRNEAFF,TGTGCCAGCTCGCCGGACAGAAACGAAGCTTTCTTT
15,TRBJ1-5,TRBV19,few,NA,CASSPTRDSNQPQHF,TGTGCCAGCTCACCTACTAGAGATAGCAATCAGCCCCAGCATTTT
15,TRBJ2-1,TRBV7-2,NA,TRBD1,CASSLGQATYNEQFF,TGTGCCAGCAGCTTGGGACAGGCAACCTACAATGAGCAGTTCTTC
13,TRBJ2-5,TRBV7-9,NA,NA,CASSPTGQETQYF,TGTGCCAGCAGCCCGACAGGACAAGAGACCCAGTACTTC
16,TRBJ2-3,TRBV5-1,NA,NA,CASSLLGQPSTDTQYF,TGCGCCAGCAGCTTATTAGGACAACCCAGCACAGATACGCAGTATTTT
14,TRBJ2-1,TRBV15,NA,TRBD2,CATHASGGYNEQFF,TGTGCCACCCATGCTAGCGGGGGTTACAATGAGCAGTTCTTC
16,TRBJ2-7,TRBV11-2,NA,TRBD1,CASSRTGTGGSYEQYF,TGTGCCAGCAGCCGAACCGGGACAGGGGGATCCTACGAGCAGTACTTC
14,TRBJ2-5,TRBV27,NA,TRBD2,CASRTSGGVETQYF,TGTGCCAGCAGGACTAGCGGGGGGGTGGAGACCCAGTACTTC
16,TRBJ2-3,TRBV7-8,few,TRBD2,CASSSRTSSTTDTQYF,TGTGCCAGCAGTAGCCGGACTAGCAGCACCACAGATACGCAGTATTTT
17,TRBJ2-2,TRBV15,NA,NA,CATSSPERGGPTGELFF,TGTGCCACCAGCTCCCCGGAGCGCGGGGGCCCCACCGGGGAGCTGTTTTTT
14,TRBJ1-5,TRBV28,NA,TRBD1,CASSLQGASQPQHF,TGTGCCAGCAGTTTGCAGGGGGCAAGCCAGCCCCAGCATTTT
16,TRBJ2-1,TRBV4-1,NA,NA,CASSQVWRALPDEQFF,TGCGCCAGCAGCCAAGTGTGGCGAGCGCTCCCTGATGAGCAGTTCTTC
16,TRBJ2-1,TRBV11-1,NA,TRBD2,CASSLVVRGGHNEQFF,TGTGCCAGCAGCTTAGTGGTGCGGGGAGGGCACAATGAGCAGTTCTTC
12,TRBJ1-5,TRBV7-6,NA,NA,CASSLHNQPQHF,TGTGCCAGCAGCTTACATAATCAGCCCCAGCATTTT
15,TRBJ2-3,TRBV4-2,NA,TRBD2,CASSQERGSTDTQYF,TGTGCCAGCAGCCAAGAGCGGGGGAGCACAGATACGCAGTATTTT
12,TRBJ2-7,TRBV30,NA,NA,CAWNVGLYEQYF,TGTGCCTGGAACGTGGGGCTTTACGAGCAGTACTTC
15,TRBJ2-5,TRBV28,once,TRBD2,CASSWGGLAKETQYF,TGTGCCAGCAGTTGGGGGGGACTAGCGAAAGAGACCCAGTACTTC
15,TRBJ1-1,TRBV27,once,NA,CASSFSSQLHTEAFF,TGTGCCAGCAGTTTTTCGTCACAGTTACACACTGAAGCTTTCTTT
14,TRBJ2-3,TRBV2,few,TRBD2,CASRVAGGTDTQYF,TGTGCCAGCAGGGTAGCGGGGGGCACAGATACGCAGTATTTT
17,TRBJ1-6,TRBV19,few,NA,CASSSGETVSYNSPLHF,TGTGCCAGTAGTTCGGGGGAGACAGTCTCCTATAATTCACCCCTCCACTTT
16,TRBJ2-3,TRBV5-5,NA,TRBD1,CASSLEGTASTDTQYF,TGTGCCAGCAGCTTGGAAGGGACAGCTAGCACAGATACGCAGTATTTT
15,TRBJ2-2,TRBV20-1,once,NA,CSASLADRNTGELFF,TGCAGTGCTAGTCTGGCGGACAGGAACACCGGGGAGCTGTTTTTT
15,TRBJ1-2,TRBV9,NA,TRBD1,CASSGDTGQDYGYTF,TGTGCCAGCAGCGGAGACACGGGACAGGACTATGGCTACACCTTC
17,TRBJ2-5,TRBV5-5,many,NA,CASSLEGIGSNGETQYF,TGTGCCAGCAGCTTGGAGGGGATCGGGAGTAATGGCGAGACCCAGTACTTC
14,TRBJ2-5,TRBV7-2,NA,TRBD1,CASSPDRGYETQYF,TGTGCCAGCAGCCCTGACAGGGGGTACGAGACCCAGTACTTC
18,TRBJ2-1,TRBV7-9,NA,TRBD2,CASSPPTRGTSSYNEQFF,TGTGCCAGCAGCCCCCCGACGCGGGGGACCAGCTCCTACAATGAGCAGTTCTTC
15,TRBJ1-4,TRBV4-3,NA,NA,CASSQEGQGNEKLFF,TGCGCCAGCAGCCAAGAAGGCCAGGGGAATGAAAAACTGTTTTTT
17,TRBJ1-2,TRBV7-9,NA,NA,CASSLVVPYQDSYGYTF,TGTGCCAGCAGCTTAGTGGTCCCTTATCAGGATAGCTATGGCTACACCTTC
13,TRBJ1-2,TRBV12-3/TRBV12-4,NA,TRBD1,CASRRTGDYGYTF,TGTGCCAGCAGGCGGACAGGGGACTATGGCTACACCTTC
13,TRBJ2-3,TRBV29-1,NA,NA,CSVAWQNTDTQYF,TGCAGCGTTGCTTGGCAAAACACAGATACGCAGTATTTT
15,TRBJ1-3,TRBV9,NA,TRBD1,CASSVDGDRGDTIYF,TGTGCCAGCAGCGTAGATGGGGACAGGGGGGACACCATATATTTT
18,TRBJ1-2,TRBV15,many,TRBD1,CATSRAFLGDRANYGYTF,TGTGCCACCAGCAGAGCGTTCCTCGGGGACAGGGCCAACTATGGCTACACCTTC
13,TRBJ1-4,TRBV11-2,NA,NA,CASSYTGTEKLFF,TGTGCCAGCAGCTACACGGGAACCGAAAAACTGTTTTTT
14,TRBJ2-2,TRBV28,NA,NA,CAGCKQGTTGELFF,TGTGCCGGCTGCAAGCAGGGTACGACCGGGGAGCTGTTTTTT
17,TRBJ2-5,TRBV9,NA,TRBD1,CASSAPPGQGIQETQYF,TGTGCCAGCAGCGCCCCCCCGGGACAGGGGATCCAAGAGACCCAGTACTTC
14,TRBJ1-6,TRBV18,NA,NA,CASSPFSRVEPLHF,TGTGCCAGCTCACCATTCTCCAGGGTGGAACCCCTCCACTTT
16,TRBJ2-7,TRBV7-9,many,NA,CASSFVGGRTSYEQYF,TGTGCCAGCAGCTTCGTCGGGGGACGGACTTCCTACGAGCAGTACTTC
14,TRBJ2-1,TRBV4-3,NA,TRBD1,CASSQATGGNEQFF,TGCGCCAGCAGCCAAGCTACAGGGGGTAATGAGCAGTTCTTC
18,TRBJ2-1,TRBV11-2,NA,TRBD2,CASSLERSGRVGYNEQFF,TGTGCCAGCAGCTTAGAACGCAGCGGGAGGGTTGGGTACAATGAGCAGTTCTTC
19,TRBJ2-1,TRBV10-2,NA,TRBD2,CASSESVGLAGSSYNEQFF,TGCGCCAGCAGTGAGTCGGTGGGACTAGCGGGGAGCTCCTACAATGAGCAGTTCTTC
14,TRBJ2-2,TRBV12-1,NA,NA,CASSFGANTGELFF,TGTGCCAGCAGCTTTGGCGCGAACACCGGGGAGCTGTTTTTT
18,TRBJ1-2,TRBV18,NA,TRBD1,CASSPMGQDGAPGYGYTF,TGTGCCAGCTCACCTATGGGACAGGATGGAGCCCCAGGGTATGGCTACACCTTC
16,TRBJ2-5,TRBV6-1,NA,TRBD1,CASSGPGTGFQETQYF,TGTGCCAGCAGTGGGCCCGGGACAGGGTTCCAAGAGACCCAGTACTTC
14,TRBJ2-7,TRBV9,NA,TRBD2,CASSVAAGGYEQYF,TGTGCCAGCAGCGTAGCTGCGGGGGGGTACGAGCAGTACTTC
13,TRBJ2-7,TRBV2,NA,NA,CAIKGQGGYEQYF,TGTGCCATTAAGGGACAAGGGGGTTACGAGCAGTACTTC
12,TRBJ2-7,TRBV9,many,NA,CASSVDGYEQYF,TGTGCCAGCAGCGTAGACGGCTACGAGCAGTACTTC
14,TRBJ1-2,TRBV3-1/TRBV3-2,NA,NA,CASSQRGGYYGYTF,TGTGCCAGCAGCCAGAGAGGGGGTTACTATGGCTACACCTTC
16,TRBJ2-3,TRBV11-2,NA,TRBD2,CASSLGSSGKTDTQYF,TGTGCCAGCAGCTTGGGATCTAGCGGGAAGACAGATACGCAGTATTTT